Reported below is one T cell receptor beta chain. Its antigen remains unidentified. These data come from a study of T cell responses to AZD1222 COVID-19 vaccine. General study points: Females made up more of the donors, who were largely white British, and clonal diversity may have come out too low. When two AZD1222 doses had been given, Spike-specific TCR breadth and depth rose.

The assay was immunoSEQ multiplex PCR, and TCRdb's table has in-frame clones only and misses some. The table for this sample gives around 140,000 clones. The sequence was collected from an adult in good health. The sequenced material came from peripheral blood.

The CDR3 coding sequence is TGTGCCAGCAGGGCCCAGGGGTTAGGGTATGGCTACACCTTC. It translates to CASRAQGLGYGYTF. V is TRBV5-6 and J is TRBJ1-2; D is possibly TRBD1 (6 bases). Germline CDR1 is SGHDT and CDR2 is YYEEEE. V was clipped by 5 bases and J by 5 bases, with 16 bases between them. This CDR3 is 14 amino acids long.